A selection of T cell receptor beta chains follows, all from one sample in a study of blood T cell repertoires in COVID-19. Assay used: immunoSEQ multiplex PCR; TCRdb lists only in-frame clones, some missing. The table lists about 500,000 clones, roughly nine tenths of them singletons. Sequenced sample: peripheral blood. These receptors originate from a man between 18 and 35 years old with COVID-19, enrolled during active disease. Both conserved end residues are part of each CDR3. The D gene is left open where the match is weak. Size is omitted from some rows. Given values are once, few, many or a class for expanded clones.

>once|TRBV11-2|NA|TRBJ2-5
CASSLAPRAGRETQYF
TGTGCCAGCAGCTTAGCCCCGCGGGCGGGTCGGGAGACCCAGTACTTC
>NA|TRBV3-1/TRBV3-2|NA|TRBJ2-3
CASSHLSTEDTQYF
TGTGCCAGCAGCCATCTTTCCACTGAGGATACGCAGTATTTT
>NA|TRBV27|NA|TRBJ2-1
CASSPGKSNNEQFF
TGTGCCAGCAGTCCCGGTAAGAGCAACAATGAGCAGTTCTTC
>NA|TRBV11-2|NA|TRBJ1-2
CASSFSYGYTF
TGTGCCAGCAGCTTCAGTTATGGCTACACCTTC
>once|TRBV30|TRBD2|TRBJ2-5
CACSRLAGGETQYF
TGTGCCTGTTCCCGACTAGCGGGAGGAGAGACCCAGTACTTC
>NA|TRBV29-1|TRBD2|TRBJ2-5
CSAKNRLAKETQYF
TGCAGCGCCAAAAACCGACTAGCAAAAGAGACCCAGTACTTC
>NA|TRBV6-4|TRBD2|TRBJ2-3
CASSERGGTDTQYF
TGTGCCAGCAGTGAGCGGGGGGGCACAGATACGCAGTATTTT
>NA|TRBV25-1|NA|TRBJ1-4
CASSEYRVGEKLFF
TGTGCCAGCAGTGAATACAGGGTCGGTGAAAAACTGTTTTTT
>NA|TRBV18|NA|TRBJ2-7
CASSLIAHLEQYF
TGTGCCAGCTCCCTTATAGCTCACCTCGAGCAGTACTTC
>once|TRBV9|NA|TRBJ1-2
CASSVTPAGGYTF
TGTGCCAGCAGCGTTACGCCCGCGGGTGGCTACACCTTC
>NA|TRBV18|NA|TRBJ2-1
CASSRGNEQFF
TGTGCCAGCTCGAGAGGCAATGAGCAGTTCTTC
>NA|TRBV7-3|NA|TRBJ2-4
CASSLTNDRSGNIQYF
TGTGCCAGCAGCTTAACTAATGACAGGTCCGGAAACATTCAGTACTTC
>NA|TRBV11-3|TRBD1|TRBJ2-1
CASSIRDSHYNEQFF
TGTGCCAGCAGCATACGGGACAGCCATTACAATGAGCAGTTCTTC
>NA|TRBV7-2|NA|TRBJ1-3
CASSPNRVLSGNTIYF
TGTGCCAGCAGCCCAAACAGGGTCCTCTCTGGAAACACCATATATTTT
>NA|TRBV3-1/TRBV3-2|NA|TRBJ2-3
CASSQVGPSTDTQYF
TGTGCCAGCAGCCAAGTGGGCCCTAGCACAGATACGCAGTATTTT
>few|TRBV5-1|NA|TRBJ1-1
CASSWGQNTEAFF
TGCGCCAGCAGCTGGGGACAGAACACTGAAGCTTTCTTT